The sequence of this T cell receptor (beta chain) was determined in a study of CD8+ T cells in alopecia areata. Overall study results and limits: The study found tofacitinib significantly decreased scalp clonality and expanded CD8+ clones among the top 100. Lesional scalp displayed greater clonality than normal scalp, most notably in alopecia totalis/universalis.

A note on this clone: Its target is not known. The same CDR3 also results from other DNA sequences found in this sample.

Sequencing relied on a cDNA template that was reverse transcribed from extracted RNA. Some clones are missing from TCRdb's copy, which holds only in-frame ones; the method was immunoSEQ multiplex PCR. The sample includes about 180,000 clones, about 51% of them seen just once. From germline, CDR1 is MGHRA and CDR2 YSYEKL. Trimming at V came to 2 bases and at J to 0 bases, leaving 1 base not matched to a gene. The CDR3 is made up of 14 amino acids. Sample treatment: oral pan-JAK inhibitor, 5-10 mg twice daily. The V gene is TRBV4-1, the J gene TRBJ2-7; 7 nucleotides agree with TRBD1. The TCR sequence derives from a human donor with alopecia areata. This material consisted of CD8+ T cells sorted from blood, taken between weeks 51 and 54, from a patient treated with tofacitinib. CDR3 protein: CASSQRTGSYEQYF. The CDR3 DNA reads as TGCGCCAGCAGCCAAAGGACAGGCTCCTACGAGCAGTACTTC.